This T cell receptor (beta chain) stems from a study of CD8 T cells in Susac syndrome. CDR1 is KGHDR, CDR2 SFDVKD, per germline. The V end was cut by 2 bases, the J end by 0 bases, with 5 bases between. The CDR3 consists of 14 residues. Roughly 0.5 to 1 ug RNA was reverse transcribed with random hexamers. Across 54 Vbeta and 13 Jbeta, TCR beta CDR3 was amplified with immunoSEQ multiplex PCR. TCRdb itself ran the immunoSEQ multiplex PCR reads through MiXCR, one entry per CDR3 protein. The sample includes some 150,000 distinct CDR3 sequences, approximately 95% of them seen just once. The authors carried out high-throughput sequencing of TCR beta. They applied it to CD8+ and CD4+ T cells obtained from blood. This clonotype was counted between two and nine times.

This TCR was sampled from a human donor with Susac syndrome. The gene calls are TRBV24-1 and TRBJ2-3, with D unresolved. Sequencing used CD4+ T cells from PBMCs. The CDR3 sequence: CATSDSQSTDTQYF. The CDR3 nucleotides read TGTGCCACCAGTGATTCCCAGAGCACAGATACGCAGTATTTT.